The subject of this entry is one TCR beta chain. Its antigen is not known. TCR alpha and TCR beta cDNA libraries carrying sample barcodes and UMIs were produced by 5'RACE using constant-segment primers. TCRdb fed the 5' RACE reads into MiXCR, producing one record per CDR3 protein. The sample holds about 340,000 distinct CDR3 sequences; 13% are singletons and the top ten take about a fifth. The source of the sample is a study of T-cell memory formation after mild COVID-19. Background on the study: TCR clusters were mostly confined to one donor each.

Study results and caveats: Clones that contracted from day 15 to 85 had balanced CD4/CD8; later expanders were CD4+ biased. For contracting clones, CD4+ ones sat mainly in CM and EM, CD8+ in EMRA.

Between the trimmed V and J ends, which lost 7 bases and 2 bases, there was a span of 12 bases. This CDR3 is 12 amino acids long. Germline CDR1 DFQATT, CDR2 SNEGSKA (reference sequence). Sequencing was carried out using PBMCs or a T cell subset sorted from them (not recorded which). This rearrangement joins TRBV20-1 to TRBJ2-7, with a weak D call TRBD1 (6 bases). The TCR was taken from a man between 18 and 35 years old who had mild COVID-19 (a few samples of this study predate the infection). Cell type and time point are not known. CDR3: CSGTAITYEQYF. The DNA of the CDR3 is TGCAGTGGGACAGCCATCACCTACGAGCAGTACTTC.